This T cell receptor beta chain is drawn from a study of blood T cells in healthy people across ages. A word on this clonotype: The antigen is not known.

Germline lookup yields CDR1 SGHRS and CDR2 YFSETQ. The CDR3 sequence is 18 residues long. V trimming: 0 bases; J trimming: 12 bases; junction bases outside the gene matches: 20. Study-level points and caveats: What prevented conclusive comparison of naive and antigen-experienced cells was that PBMCs were unsorted.

Primers used in a second PCR of about 7 to 12 cycles were a sample-barcoded 5' primer and a J-beta primer mix. TCRdb reprocessed the 5' RACE reads via MiXCR and lists one record per CDR3 protein. The sample has around 800,000 distinct CDR3 sequences, approximately 53% seen once. The receptor was isolated from a man at least 80 years old in good health. V gene TRBV5-1 combines with J gene TRBJ2-1; 8 bases map to TRBD2. The material sequenced was blood. The CDR3: CASSLAVLQSAGGTLQFF. The CDR3 region has the DNA TGCGCCAGCAGCTTGGCGGTCCTACAATCTGCGGGAGGCACCCTGCAGTTCTTC. Full variable domain (missing parts from reference TRBV5-1 and TRBJ2-1): KAGVTQTPRYLIKTRGQQVTLSCSPISGHRSVSWYQQTPGQGLQFLFEYFSETQRNKGNFPGRFSGRQFSNSRSEMNVSTLELGDSALYLCASSLAVLQSAGGTLQFFGPGTRLTVL.